This record covers a single TCR beta chain. In its sample, this clonotype was seen once. What this receptor recognizes is not known. There are no base qualities to consult, and no much larger clone falls within one base. Support from one read is weak. Libraries were made using 5' RACE. The sample was run on an Illumina HiSeq 2500. A second PCR of about 6 to 12 cycles was run with a J-beta primer mix and a sample-barcoded 5' primer. A template-switch 5' adaptor carrying 12 random nucleotides introduced a unique molecular identifier onto each TCR beta cDNA molecule. Each sample yielded at least 2.5 million CDR3-containing paired-end reads. All of the RNA was converted into first-strand cDNA using the Mint cDNA synthesis kit, with a TRBC-specific oligonucleotide serving as the primer. All cDNA was treated with uracil-DNA glycosylase and then went through a first 18-cycle PCR with the universal primers M1SS and BC2_uni_R. On the study's bioinformatics: For normalization, 1 million high-quality reads, each with a distinct molecular identifier, were randomly selected from each sample. Instead of being binned into consensus sequences, reads that shared molecular identifiers were thrown out. CDR3 identification, clonotype clustering and error correction used MiTCR with a Q25 quality threshold and the strictest error-elimination algorithm. A nonparametric unseen species model with Euler transformation was used to estimate a lower bound on total TCR beta diversity. TCRdb reran the public reads through fastp at Q25 and MiXCR, keeping productive beta chains. Each CDR3 protein appears once, grouped with its most common genes and DNA. The V and J calls, along with clone size, are taken from TCRdb and not from the paper's own processing. This sample has more than 800,000 distinct CDR3 sequences in its table, and roughly 26% of those were observed once. 17% of the sample belongs to the ten largest clones.

V loses 1 base of germline sequence and J loses 6 bases, and the interval between the two ends is 16 bases. CDR1 SGHTA and CDR2 FQGNSA were looked up in the germline V gene. The CDR3 contains 16 residues, cysteine and phenylalanine counted. Just the 48-base CDR3 DNA is kept, in frame starting at base 1. These data come from a study of blood T cells in healthy people across ages (dated by TCRdb to about 2015). About the study as a whole: In model experiments, template switching captured roughly one uniquely barcoded TCR beta cDNA molecule for every two T cells. Age-related changes in TCR beta repertoire diversity were measured in the study by deep sequencing normalized with unique cDNA molecular identifiers. Donors were grouped into four age groups: young (average approximately 16 years), middle-aged (39), aged (62) and long-lived (82). To avoid experimental bias, donors of different ages were spread randomly across the sequencing lanes. The study analyzed two additional independent replicas of 1 million unique cDNA reads from the same blood draw for two donors, one aged 18 to 30 and one aged 80 or older.

Donors were approximately 42 systemically healthy Caucasian individuals from Russia aged 6 to 90 years. About 9.8 milliliters of peripheral blood were drawn from each donor into EDTA-treated Vacutainer tubes. PBMCs were isolated by Ficoll-Paque density-gradient centrifugation, with at least 7 million obtained per sample. Trizol reagent was used to extract total RNA from the PBMCs, yielding at least 5.5 micrograms per sample. Naive CD45RAhigh/CD27high T cell percentages were measured by flow cytometry on a PBMC aliquot from every donor. The research as a whole found: As age increased, observed TCR beta diversity per million T cells dropped in a roughly linear way, and a significant reduction was already evident by age about 40. The CMV infection status of donors was not known, potentially confounding age-related changes in expanded clonotypes. There was a strong correlation between observed TCR beta diversity and the percentage of naive T cells measured by flow cytometry. The long-lived group showed more naive CD4+ T cells, fewer expanded clones and increased TCR diversity than the aged group, suggesting age selection. Bulk unsorted PBMC profiling prevented conclusive comparison of naive and antigen-experienced compartments. Estimates of total diversity based on one million sequenced T cells were regarded as lower bounds and as underestimates.

This TCR was recovered from an elderly woman in good health. Material: blood. This chain joins TRBV7-2 to TRBJ2-1; perhaps TRBD1 is the D gene, with 7 bases matching. The DNA sequence is TGTGCCAGCAGCTTAGGCGGGACAGTTCCAACCAATGAGCAGTTCTTC. Its amino acids are CASSLGGTVPTNEQFF.